Only one count was recorded for the clone carrying this T cell receptor beta chain. The antigen remains undetermined. Generated by immunoSEQ multiplex PCR, the TCRdb table keeps only in-frame clones and is missing some. The sample has about 39,000 clones, 75% to 85% seen once. Germline assignment: CDR1 SGDLS and CDR2 YYNGEE. Trimming pared 0 bases from V and 3 bases from J, leaving 12 bases between. The CDR3 consists of 16 residues. These data are taken from a study of OX40 agonist ivuxolimab in advanced cancers. Findings and caveats of the study: Expanded clones were, on average, more numerous among CD8+ T cells than CD4+.

The receptor was isolated from an adult with an advanced solid tumor such as melanoma, head and neck, liver or kidney cancer. This chain uses TRBV9 with TRBJ2-2; a possible D gene is TRBD2 (6 bases). The sequenced sample was CD4+ or CD8+ T cells sorted from blood, obtained in a trial of the OX40 agonist ivuxolimab. CDR3 nucleotides: TGTGCCAGCAGCGTAGCAGGGAGGCACCACACCGGGGAGCTGTTTTTT. It translates to CASSVAGRHHTGELFF.